This TCR beta chain was documented in a study of blood T cell repertoires in COVID-19 (dated by TCRdb to the early 2020s). With respect to the entire study: Collaborator samples came from the United States, Italy and Spain and covered acute and convalescent phases of COVID-19. The repertoires were made available in a free public database intended to serve as a resource for research on the immune response to SARS-CoV-2. HLA class I and class II types, where available, came from metadata supplied by the sample provider rather than from assay-based typing. The sample metadata nearly always contained a de-identified subject ID, COVID-19 status, age in years and sex. Subjects who had been exposed to COVID-19, were actively infected with it, or had recovered from it provided the deeply sampled blood TCRbeta repertoires that made up the dataset. The samples were drawn from two sources: the first 160 participants of the ongoing ImmuneRACE study, and some 1,300 subjects contributed by 6 global collaborators. The material from the prospective study consisted of cDNA or gDNA derived from T cells, B-cell-depleted T cells, or PBMCs.

The collaborating institutions used their own protocols to collect whole blood in K2EDTA tubes. Collaborator samples were shipped for TCRbeta analysis as frozen whole blood, isolated PBMCs, or DNA extracted from either sample type. Summary of the overall study and its limitations: How much clinical and demographic metadata was included differed by source and by participant, and the metadata was provided uncurated.

TCRbeta CDR3 regions were amplified from genomic DNA using the immunoSEQ Assay, a bias-controlled multiplex PCR. Per the authors' processing: Nucleated cell counts per sample were estimated from amplification of reference gene primers within the assay. To quantify the absolute abundance of each unique TCRbeta CDR3 rearrangement, sequence reads were collapsed and filtered. For each sample, productive Simpson clonality was calculated by taking the square root of Simpson's diversity index across productive rearrangements. Drawn from immuneACCESS, this table holds only the in-frame rearrangements with V and J called that TCRdb kept. Clones are partly lost; checked studies trace under half to an unresolved V gene and leave the rest unexplained. The DNA gave D and trimming, while V, J and clone size come from that table. The sample has approximately 86,000 clones on record, about 88% of them singletons. Clones ranked in the top ten supply approximately 9.3% of the sample.

CDR1 and CDR2, per the germline V gene, are SGHAT and FQNNGV. The CDR3 contains 14 residues, cysteine and phenylalanine counted. Just the 42-base CDR3 DNA is kept, in frame starting at base 1. V loses 5 bases of germline sequence and J loses 6 bases, and the interval between the two ends is 13 bases. Comment on this clone: Its antigen has not been determined. No much larger clone exists at a distance of one base, and base qualities are not known.

This clonotype originated in a man aged 45-60 years with acute or convalescent COVID-19. The sequence is built from TRBV11-2 and TRBJ1-4; TRBD1 is possibly the D segment (5 matching bases). Source material: peripheral blood. The nucleotides are TGTGCCAGCAGCCCAGGGATCTCCTATGAAAAACTGTTTTTT. Its amino acids are CASSPGISYEKLFF.